The rows below give T cell receptor beta chains drawn from one sample of a study of OX40 agonist ivuxolimab in advanced cancers. The method was immunoSEQ multiplex PCR; TCRdb's version includes in-frame clones alone and lacks a portion of them. The table lists around 46,000 clones, 82% of them singletons. The sequencing used CD4+ or CD8+ T cells sorted from blood, collected in a trial of the OX40 agonist ivuxolimab. Source of these receptors: an adult with an advanced solid tumor such as melanoma, head and neck, liver or kidney cancer. Each CDR3 is given with its conserved first and last residue. The D gene is left open where the match is weak. Clone size appears in some rows only: once, few, many, or a class for an expanded clone.

D	length	size	V	J	CDR3	DNA
-	14	-	TRBV5-4	TRBJ1-1	CASSNRDKTTEAFF	TGTGCCAGCAGCAACCGGGACAAGACTACTGAAGCTTTCTTT
TRBD2	16	-	TRBV5-4	TRBJ2-1	CASSPLLAGNNNEQFF	TGTGCCAGCAGCCCTTTACTAGCGGGGAACAACAATGAGCAGTTCTTC
-	13	few	TRBV19	TRBJ1-2	CASSIEGAGRYTF	TGTGCCAGTAGTATAGAAGGAGCCGGTCGCTACACCTTC
TRBD1	16	-	TRBV6-6	TRBJ2-5	CASSSGQGLGSETQYF	TGTGCCAGCAGTTCCGGACAGGGACTCGGGTCAGAGACCCAGTACTTC
-	14	-	TRBV6-6	TRBJ1-4	CASSPGKTNEKLFF	TGTGCCAGCAGCCCGGGGAAGACTAATGAAAAACTGTTTTTT
-	15	-	TRBV14	TRBJ2-3	CASSPLTAELHTQYF	TGTGCCAGCAGCCCTCTGACAGCGGAACTTCATACGCAGTATTTT
-	18	-	TRBV27	TRBJ2-2	CASSFIGLQGGNTGELFF	TGTGCCAGCAGTTTTATCGGCCTACAGGGTGGAAACACCGGGGAGCTGTTTTTT
-	15	-	TRBV7-2	TRBJ1-4	CASSLDGERSEKLFF	TGTGCCAGCAGCTTAGATGGGGAGAGGAGTGAAAAACTGTTTTTT
-	14	-	TRBV19	TRBJ1-1	CASTILGENTEAFF	TGTGCCAGCACTATACTGGGGGAGAACACTGAAGCTTTCTTT
-	14	-	TRBV5-5	TRBJ1-2	CASSLGSGDYGYTF	TGTGCCAGCAGCTTGGGGTCGGGGGACTATGGCTACACCTTC
-	14	-	TRBV19	TRBJ1-1	CASSFGTSNTEAFF	TGTGCCAGTAGTTTTGGGACATCGAACACTGAAGCTTTCTTT
-	15	-	TRBV6-1	TRBJ2-2	CASTPAPEVTGELFF	TGTGCCAGCACCCCGGCGCCCGAGGTCACCGGGGAGCTGTTTTTT
-	13	-	TRBV7-2	TRBJ2-3	CASSFTATDTQYF	TGTGCCAGCAGCTTCACGGCCACAGATACGCAGTATTTT
-	17	few	TRBV4-1	TRBJ2-2	CASSQADLFANTGELFF	TGCGCCAGCAGCCAAGCGGACCTGTTCGCGAACACCGGGGAGCTGTTTTTT
-	14	once	TRBV18	TRBJ1-1	CASSPLGEGTEAFF	TGTGCCAGCTCACCCCTCGGGGAAGGCACTGAAGCTTTCTTT
-	13	-	TRBV5-6	TRBJ1-2	CASSTTVNYGYTF	TGTGCCAGCAGCACGACAGTGAACTATGGCTACACCTTC
-	15	-	TRBV5-1	TRBJ2-7	CASRLDSPSSYEQYF	TGCGCCAGCAGGTTGGACAGTCCGAGCTCCTACGAGCAGTACTTC
-	14	once	TRBV2	TRBJ1-6	CASSEGGPNSPLHF	TGTGCCAGCAGTGAGGGGGGCCCCAATTCACCCCTCCACTTT
-	15	-	TRBV6-1	TRBJ1-2	CATTRQAALNYGYTF	TGTGCCACCACCCGGCAGGCCGCCCTTAACTATGGCTACACCTTC
TRBD2	16	-	TRBV10-3	TRBJ2-3	CAISGTGGPVTDTQYF	TGTGCCATCAGTGGGACGGGGGGGCCCGTCACAGATACGCAGTATTTT